The entry below describes one T cell receptor (beta chain). Its matching antigen is unknown. A template switching step contributed a universal primer site, while unique molecular identifiers were present in the cDNA. TCRdb used MiXCR to reprocess the 5' RACE reads, holding one entry per CDR3 protein. The sample carries 1.5 million to 2 million distinct CDR3 sequences, under 35% recorded once. Germline assignment: CDR1 SQVTM and CDR2 ANQGSEA. V shed 4 bases and J shed 2 bases, with 12 bases lying between them. This CDR3 is 14 amino acids long. The sample comes from a study of identical twins. General study points: Invariant cells of the MAIT and iNKT types might have partly distorted the zero-insertion analyses. With abundant cord blood beta clonotypes, insertions were fewer; memory repertoires showed no such pattern.

The chain combines TRBV29-1 with TRBJ1-5, with a weak D call TRBD1 (5 bases). The TCR sequence derives from a newborn girl in good health. The sequenced sample consisted of cord blood. CDR3 coding DNA: TGCAGCGTTGCTGTAGGGGTAGGCAATCAGCCCCAGCATTTT. Protein sequence: CSVAVGVGNQPQHF.